The rows below give T cell receptor beta chains drawn from one sample of a study of blood T cell repertoires in COVID-19. Method: immunoSEQ multiplex PCR; TCRdb's copy keeps in-frame clones and lacks some. Counted here are roughly 63,000 clones, approximately 79% occurring once; the ten biggest clones make up roughly 9.7%. The sample taken for sequencing was peripheral blood. The source of these receptors is a human donor in a cohort sampled during active COVID-19. Both conserved end residues are part of each CDR3. Fields, in order: J gene, D gene, V gene, clone size, CDR3 protein, CDR3 DNA. A D gene is named only where the DNA matches it firmly. A row's size may be missing; if present it is once, few, many or a size class.

TRBJ1-2 | . | TRBV11-3 | . | CASSSKSTGKDGYTF | TGTGCCAGCAGCTCGAAATCCACAGGGAAGGATGGCTACACCTTC
TRBJ2-3 | . | TRBV11-3 | . | CASSVGGITDTQYF | TGTGCCAGCTCCGTGGGAGGAATCACAGATACGCAGTATTTT
TRBJ1-1 | TRBD1 | TRBV19 | once | CASSTTGRRTEAFF | TGTGCCAGTAGTACGACAGGGCGGAGAACTGAAGCTTTCTTT
TRBJ1-5 | . | TRBV7-2 | . | CASSSQTEISNQPQHF | TGTGCCAGCAGCTCGCAGACAGAAATTAGCAATCAGCCCCAGCATTTT
TRBJ1-3 | . | TRBV9 | . | CASREDGGSGNTIYF | TGTGCCAGCAGGGAGGACGGCGGCTCCGGAAACACCATATATTTT
TRBJ2-7 | . | TRBV5-8 | . | CASSPKEGLLYEQYF | TGTGCCAGCAGCCCGAAGGAGGGACTCCTCTACGAGCAGTACTTC
TRBJ1-1 | . | TRBV6-6 | . | CASSYSGGSTEAFF | TGTGCCAGCAGTTACTCTGGCGGGAGCACTGAAGCTTTCTTT
TRBJ2-7 | TRBD2 | TRBV28 | . | CATLYSGSVSHEQYF | TGTGCCACCCTATACAGCGGGAGCGTTTCCCACGAGCAGTACTTC
TRBJ2-7 | . | TRBV7-2 | once | CASSFARGGYEQYF | TGTGCCAGCAGCTTCGCACGGGGTGGCTACGAGCAGTACTTC
TRBJ1-2 | . | TRBV24-1 | . | CATSDNRAAGYGYTF | TGTGCCACCAGTGATAATCGGGCGGCGGGCTATGGCTACACCTTC
TRBJ2-7 | . | TRBV3-1/TRBV3-2 | . | CASSQIRDEQYF | TGTGCCAGCAGCCAAATCAGGGACGAGCAGTACTTC
TRBJ1-2 | . | TRBV5-6 | . | CASRITGDYGYTF | TGTGCCAGCAGAATCACCGGTGACTATGGCTACACCTTC
TRBJ2-7 | TRBD1 | TRBV28 | . | CASSLWGIDRDSGTYEQYF | TGTGCCAGCAGTTTATGGGGGATCGACCGGGACAGCGGCACCTACGAGCAGTACTTC
TRBJ2-1 | TRBD2 | TRBV4-1 | . | CASSHQSGGYNEQFF | TGCGCCAGCAGCCATCAAAGCGGGGGGTACAATGAGCAGTTCTTC
TRBJ2-7 | . | TRBV12-3/TRBV12-4 | once | CASRGGPYEQYF | TGTGCCAGCCGGGGTGGGCCCTACGAGCAGTACTTC
TRBJ1-2 | TRBD1 | TRBV5-8 | . | CASSLEDRRFYGYTF | TGTGCCAGCAGCTTGGAGGACAGGAGATTCTATGGCTACACCTTC
TRBJ1-2 | . | TRBV23-1 | . | CASTTPPDRTSGGYTF | TGCGCCAGCACTACCCCCCCGGACAGAACCTCGGGAGGCTACACCTTC